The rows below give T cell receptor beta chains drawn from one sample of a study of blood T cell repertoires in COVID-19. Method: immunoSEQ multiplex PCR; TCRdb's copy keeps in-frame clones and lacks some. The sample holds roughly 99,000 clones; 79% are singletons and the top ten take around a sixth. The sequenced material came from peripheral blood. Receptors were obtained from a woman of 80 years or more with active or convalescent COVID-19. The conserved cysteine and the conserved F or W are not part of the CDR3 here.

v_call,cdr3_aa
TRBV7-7,ASSRGAGNEQF
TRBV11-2,ASSLVALAGGYNEQF
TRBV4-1,ASSQPEGLAGRRGYEQY
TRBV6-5,ASSIGLAPYEQY
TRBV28,ASRGRGEYEQY
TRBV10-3,ASRGGETYNEQF
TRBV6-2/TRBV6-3,ASSRSGMGNQPQH
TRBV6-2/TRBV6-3,ASSSNEKLF
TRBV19,ASSIHPPTGDFTDTQY
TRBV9,ASSVAGQGAGNTIY
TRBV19,ATRTGGVGGTEAF
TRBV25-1,ASSASGRRYNEQF
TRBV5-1,ASSLDSVSYEQY
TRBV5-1,ASSPILAAGEADTQY
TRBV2,ASSEAGGLSRPVY
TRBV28,ASSRQSSGANVLT
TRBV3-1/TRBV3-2,ASSPRGTGEKLF
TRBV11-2,ASSLPGTYEQY
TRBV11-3,ASSLGSRHSYNEQF
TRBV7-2,ASSLAALAGTSDTQY
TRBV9,ASSVGAGSSYEQY
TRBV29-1,SVEHNERSSYNEQF
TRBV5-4,ASRWGPQHAMSNQPQH
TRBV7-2,ASSPYQGYNEQF
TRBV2,ASSAGLTNTGELF
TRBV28,ASSPTGTSYEQY
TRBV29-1,SVALAGDNYGYT
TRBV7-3,ASSPPGSVNNEQF
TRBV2,ASSTTRPYGYT
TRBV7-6,ASSLEASGSRGTDTQY
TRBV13,ASSRRADRGEKLF
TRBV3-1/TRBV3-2,ASREQGNGETQY
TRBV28,ASIGASSYEQY
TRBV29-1,SVGGGQGASYNEQF
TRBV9,ASSGPTGGLLMGEQY
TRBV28,ASKEDRSAEPGELF
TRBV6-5,ASLSTGGGFYGYT
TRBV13,ASSHKTRQQF
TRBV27,ASSFNPPGEKLF
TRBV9,ASSPGLAGGFEQF
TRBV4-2,ASSQDARGVSYGYT
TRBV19,ASSSDRGGYSNQPQH
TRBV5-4,ASSKTSGTNTGELF